This record concerns one T cell receptor (beta chain) sequence. Its specificity is unknown. This sample is drawn from a study of T cell responses to AZD1222 COVID-19 vaccine. Turning to the study itself: Second-dose intervals near 4 or 12 weeks were combined.

Between the trimmed V and J ends, which lost 4 bases and 4 bases, there was a span of 10 bases. The CDR3 has 13 residues. Germline V gives CDR1 MNHEY, CDR2 SVGEGT. Libraries were prepared by immunoSEQ multiplex PCR; TCRdb keeps only in-frame clonotypes and omits some of them. Counted here are more than 90,000 clones, roughly 84% occurring once; the ten biggest clones make up roughly 9.5%. Study-level results: Most donors were white British, females outnumbered males, and clonal diversity was possibly underestimated. Spike was spanned by vaccine-associated CD4 TCRs, which were dominant at 160-218 and 743-854.

The TCR was taken from an adult in good health. Sequencing used peripheral blood, obtained on day 0 of AZD1222 vaccination. The chain carries TRBV6-2 or TRBV6-3 and TRBJ1-1; no definite D call. The CDR3 DNA follows: TGTGCCAGCAGTTCCTTCCGTAGCACTGAAGCTTTCTTT. Its translation: CASSSFRSTEAFF.